The present entry profiles one TCR beta chain with its context. Its antigen remains unidentified. The sample holds no much larger clone one base away, and base qualities are not on file. The data originate from a study of cytomegalovirus exposure and HLA in healthy donors (dated by TCRdb to 2016 to 2017). Study-wide context: According to a later analysis, one platform produced both the 120 validation repertoires and the roughly 660 repertoires of the first cohort. Along with the approximately 650-subject first cohort, a separate validation cohort of over a hundred different subjects was used. To predict cytomegalovirus infection status, the study combined high-throughput TCR immunosequencing, statistical association of individual TCRs with disease status, and machine learning. The study was designed to test whether signatures of past pathogen exposure could be identified by cataloging public T cell receptors. Overall study outcomes, separate from this receptor: In the study, 164 TCR beta chains were listed as associated with cytomegalovirus. All 120 or so repertoires were used to score co-occurrence in the validation cohort in a later analysis, because that analysis had no HLA typing for the cohort. In both the original and validation cohorts, the classifier was reported to diagnose cytomegalovirus status with high specificity and sensitivity. Most TCR sequences were observed very rarely across donors, whereas some public TCRs were present in many individuals. A later analysis found that TCRs clustered in the first cohort also tended to co-occur in the 120 or so validation repertoires, with approximately 95% of cluster scores above 0. It was suggested by the authors that the approach could potentially be generalized to other disease states and immunological phenotypes. In vitro tests confirmed that a few of the cytomegalovirus-associated TCR beta chains recognize cytomegalovirus antigens.

The library was prepared using the immunoSEQ multiplex PCR assay. The source study handled its data this way. A statistical classification framework was built for diagnosing cytomegalovirus status from the catalog of TCR beta chain sequences. Held by TCRdb, this immuneACCESS table contains in-frame sequences only and omits some clones. Under half of the omission traces to an unresolved V gene where checked; the cause of the rest is unknown. Clone size and V and J calls were adopted from that table, with D and trimming inferred from the DNA. This sample lists over 200,000 clones; around 90% were detected once. In total, the top ten clones hold 2.9% of the sample. Separate from the approximately 670-subject first cohort, the validation cohort of 120 subjects was the group to which the donors belonged. Trimming accounts for 0 bases at V and 5 bases at J, while the number of junction bases matched to no gene is 10. The CDR3 goes from the cysteine to the phenylalanine over 17 residues. CDR3 DNA is the only sequence kept; it has 51 bases, read in frame from the first base.

The chain couples TRBV23-1 to TRBJ1-2; the central 9 bases match TRBD1. TRBV23-1 is noted as an ORF with a role that remains uncertain. The receptor comes from a woman under 30 in good health and CMV-seronegative. The sequenced sample was PBMCs. For the CDR3, the sequence is CASSQSTEKQGAYGYTF. The DNA sequence is TGCGCCAGCAGTCAATCAACGGAAAAACAGGGGGCGTATGGCTACACCTTC.